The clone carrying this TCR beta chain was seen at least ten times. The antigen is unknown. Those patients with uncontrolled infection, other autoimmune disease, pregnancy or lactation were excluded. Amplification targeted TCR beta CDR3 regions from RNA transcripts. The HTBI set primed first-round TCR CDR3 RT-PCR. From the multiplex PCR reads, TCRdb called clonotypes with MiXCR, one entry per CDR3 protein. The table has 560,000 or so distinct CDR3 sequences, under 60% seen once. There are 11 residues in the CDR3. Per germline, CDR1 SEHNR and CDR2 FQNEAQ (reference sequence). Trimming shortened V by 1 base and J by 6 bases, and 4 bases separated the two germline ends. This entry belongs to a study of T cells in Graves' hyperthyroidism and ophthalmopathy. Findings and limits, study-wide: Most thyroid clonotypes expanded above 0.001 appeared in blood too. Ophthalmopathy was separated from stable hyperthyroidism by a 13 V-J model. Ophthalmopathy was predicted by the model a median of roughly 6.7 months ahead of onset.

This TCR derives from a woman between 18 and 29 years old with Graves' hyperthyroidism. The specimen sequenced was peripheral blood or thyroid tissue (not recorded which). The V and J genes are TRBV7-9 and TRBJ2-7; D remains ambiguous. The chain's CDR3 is CASSLGLEQYF. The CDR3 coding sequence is TGTGCCAGCAGCTTAGGGCTCGAGCAGTACTTC. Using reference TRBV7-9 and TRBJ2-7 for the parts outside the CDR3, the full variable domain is DTGVSQNPRHKITKRGQNVTFRCDPISEHNRLYWYRQTLGQGPEFLTYFQNEAQLEKSRLLSDRFSAERPKGSFSTLEIQRTEQGDSAMYLCASSLGLEQYFGPGTRLTVT.